The 8 T cell receptor beta chains below come from one sample, sequenced in a study of blood T cell repertoires in COVID-19. Libraries were prepared by immunoSEQ multiplex PCR; TCRdb keeps only in-frame clonotypes and omits some of them. The table lists about 190,000 clones, almost 80% of them singletons. Sequences were obtained from PBMCs or T cells enriched from blood (not recorded which). The receptor source for this set is a woman aged 45 to 65 who had recovered from COVID-19.

The chain employs TRBV9 and TRBJ2-7, with D tentatively TRBD2 (5 bases). The V gene's germline CDR1 is SGDLS and CDR2 YYNGEE. The V end lost 4 bases, the J end lost 5 bases, and 19 bases lay between the germline ends. This CDR3 is 15 amino acids long. The DNA of the CDR3 is TGTGCCAGCAGCCCCGGCGAGGGCTTGACTCACGAGCAGTACTTC. The encoded protein is CASSPGEGLTHEQYF. Combining the CDR3 with reference TRBV9 and TRBJ2-7 gives the whole variable domain DSGVTQTPKHLITATGQRVTLRCSPRSGDLSVYWYQQSLDQGLQFLIQYYNGEERAKGNILERFSAQQFPDLHSELNLSSLELGDSALYFCASSPGEGLTHEQYFGPGTRLTVT.

V and J are TRBV7-2 and TRBJ2-7, with 13 bases matching TRBD2. The junction had 8 bases not matched to a gene; V was cut back by 5 bases and J by 7 bases. CDR3 length: 15 residues. The germline V gene has CDR1 SGHTA and CDR2 FQGNSA. The CDR3 spells CASSRGLAGAGEQYF. For the CDR3, the DNA is TGTGCCAGCAGCCGTGGACTAGCGGGAGCGGGGGAGCAGTACTTC.

As regards this clone: An end of the junction differs from the germline gene, which may be a read error. The V and J genes are TRBV6-9 and TRBJ2-5; D is perhaps TRBD2 (6 bases). Germline-derived CDR1 and CDR2 are MNHGY and SVAAGI. The CDR3 has 20 amino acids. As DNA, the CDR3 is TGTGCCAGCAGTTATAAGGTCACTAGCCAGAGCACCCGTAGCCAAGAGGCCCAGTACTTC. Encoded protein: CASSYKVTSQSTRSQEAQYF.

The chain carries TRBV5-1 and TRBJ2-6; TRBD1 is a possible D gene (5 bases). CDR3 length: 16 amino acids. Germline V CDR1 and CDR2: SGHRS, YFSETQ. Trimming took 2 bases from V and 2 from J, leaving 11 bases between them. The CDR3 nucleotides read TGCGCCAGCAGCTTATCGACAGTAGCTGGGGCCAACGTCCTGACTTTC. Residues: CASSLSTVAGANVLTF.

This clone came up a few times. This chain joins TRBV27 and TRBJ2-2; the match to TRBD2 covers 9 bases. The V gene's germline CDR1 is MNHEY and CDR2 SMNVEV (reference sequence). The V gene end was trimmed by 4 bases and the J gene end by 0 bases; junction bases not matched to a gene: 6. The CDR3 consists of 17 residues. CDR3 region: CASSSYLAGSNTGELFF. The CDR3 DNA follows: TGTGCCAGCAGTTCATACCTAGCGGGATCGAACACCGGGGAGCTGTTTTTT.

Notes on this clone: Other DNA variants within this sample encode the same CDR3. V gene TRBV7-5 combines with J gene TRBJ1-5. TRBV7-5 represents a pseudogene. CDR3 length equals 13 residues. The CDR3: CARNQRRNQPQHF. The DNA of the CDR3 is TGTGCCAGAAATCAGCGTCGCAATCAGCCCCAGCATTTT.

The chain couples TRBV5-4 to TRBJ2-7, with TRBD2 matching over 8 bases. Trimming at V came to 0 bases and at J to 1 base, leaving 9 bases not matched to a gene. This CDR3 has 17 amino acids. Germline V lookup: CDR1 SGHNT, CDR2 YYREEE (reference sequence). The chain's CDR3 is CASSLAGGGTRSYEQYF. The CDR3 DNA sequence: TGTGCCAGCAGCTTGGCGGGCGGGGGGACTAGATCCTACGAGCAGTACTTC.

This clone is a singleton in its sample. CDR3 DNA: TGCGCCAGCAGCAATGTCGGGCGGGCGCACCACACCGGGGAGCTGTTTTTT. Its translation: CASSNVGRAHHTGELFF. This chain joins TRBV4-1 and TRBJ2-2; possibly TRBD2 for D (5 bases). Trimming took 5 bases from V and 3 from J, leaving 19 bases between them. This CDR3 is built from 17 residues. Looked up from germline, CDR1 is MGHRA and CDR2 is YSYEKL.